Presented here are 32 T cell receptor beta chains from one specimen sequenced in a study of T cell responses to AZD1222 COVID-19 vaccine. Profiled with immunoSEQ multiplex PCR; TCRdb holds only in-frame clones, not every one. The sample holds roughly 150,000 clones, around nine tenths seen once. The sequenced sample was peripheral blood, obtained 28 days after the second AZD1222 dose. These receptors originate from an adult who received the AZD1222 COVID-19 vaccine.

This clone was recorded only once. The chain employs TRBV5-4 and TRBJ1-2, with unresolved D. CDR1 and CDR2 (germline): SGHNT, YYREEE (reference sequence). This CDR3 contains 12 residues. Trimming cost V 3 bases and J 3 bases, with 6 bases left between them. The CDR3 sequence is CASSSRDYGYTF. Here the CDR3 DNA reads TGTGCCAGCAGCTCTAGGGACTATGGCTACACCTTC.

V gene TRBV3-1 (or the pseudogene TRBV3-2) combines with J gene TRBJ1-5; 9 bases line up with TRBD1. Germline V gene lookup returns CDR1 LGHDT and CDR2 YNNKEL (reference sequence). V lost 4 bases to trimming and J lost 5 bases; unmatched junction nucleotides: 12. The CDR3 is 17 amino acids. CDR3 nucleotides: TGTGCCAGCAGCCCCAAGGGGACAGGGTTGGTGGATCAGCCCCAGCATTTT. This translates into CASSPKGTGLVDQPQHF.

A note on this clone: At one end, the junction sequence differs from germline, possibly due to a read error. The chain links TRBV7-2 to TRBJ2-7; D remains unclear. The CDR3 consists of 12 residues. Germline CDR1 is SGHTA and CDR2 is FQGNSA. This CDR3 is CASSFWMTPETF. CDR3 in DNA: TGTGCCAGCAGCTTCTGGATGACTCCCGAGACCTTC.

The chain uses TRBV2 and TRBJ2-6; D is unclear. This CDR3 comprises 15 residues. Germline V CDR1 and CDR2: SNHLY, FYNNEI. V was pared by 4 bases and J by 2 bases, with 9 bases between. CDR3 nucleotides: TGTGCCAGCAGTGTTGAAATGACTGGGGCCAACGTCCTGACTTTC. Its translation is CASSVEMTGANVLTF. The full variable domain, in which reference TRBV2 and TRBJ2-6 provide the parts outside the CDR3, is EPEVTQTPSHQVTQMGQEVILRCVPISNHLYFYWYRQILGQKVEFLVSFYNNEISEKSEIFDDQFSVERPDGSNFTLKIRSTKLEDSAMYFCASSVEMTGANVLTFGAGSRLTVL.

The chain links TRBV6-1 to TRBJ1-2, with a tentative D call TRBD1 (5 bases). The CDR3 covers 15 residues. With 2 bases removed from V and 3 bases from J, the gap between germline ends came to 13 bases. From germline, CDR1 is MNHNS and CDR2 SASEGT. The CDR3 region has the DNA TGTGCCAGCAGTGAAATTGCCGGGACCTACTATGGCTACACCTTC. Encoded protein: CASSEIAGTYYGYTF.

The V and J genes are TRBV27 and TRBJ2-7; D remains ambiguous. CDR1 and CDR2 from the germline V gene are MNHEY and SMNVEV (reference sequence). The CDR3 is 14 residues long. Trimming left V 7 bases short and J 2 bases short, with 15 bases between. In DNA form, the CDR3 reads TGTGCCAGCAAAACAGTCAGGACGACCTACGAGCAGTACTTC. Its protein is CASKTVRTTYEQYF.

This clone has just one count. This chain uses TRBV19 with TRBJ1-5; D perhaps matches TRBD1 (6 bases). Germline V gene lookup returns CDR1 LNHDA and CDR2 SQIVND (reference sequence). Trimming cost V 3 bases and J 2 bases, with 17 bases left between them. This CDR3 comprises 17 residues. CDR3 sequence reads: CASSILGGWVGNQPQHF. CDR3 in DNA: TGTGCCAGTAGTATTCTTGGGGGCTGGGTAGGCAATCAGCCCCAGCATTTT.

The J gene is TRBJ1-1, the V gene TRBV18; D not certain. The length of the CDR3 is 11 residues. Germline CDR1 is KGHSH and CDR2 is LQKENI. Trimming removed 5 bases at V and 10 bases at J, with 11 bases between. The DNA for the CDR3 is TGTGCCAGCTCAAGCAATGCGGTAGCTTTCTTT. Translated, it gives CASSSNAVAFF.

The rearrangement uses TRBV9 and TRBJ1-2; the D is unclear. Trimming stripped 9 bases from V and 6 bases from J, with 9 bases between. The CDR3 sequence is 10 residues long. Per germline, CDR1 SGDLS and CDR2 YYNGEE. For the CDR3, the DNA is TGTGCCATATATGAGGATGGCTACACCTTC. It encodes CAIYEDGYTF.

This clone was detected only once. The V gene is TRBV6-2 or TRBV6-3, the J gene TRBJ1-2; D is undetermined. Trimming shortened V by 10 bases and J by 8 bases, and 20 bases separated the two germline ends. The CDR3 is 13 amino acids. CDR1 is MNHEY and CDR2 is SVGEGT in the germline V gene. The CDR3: CATGPAAMVGYTF. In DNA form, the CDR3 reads TGTGCCACCGGCCCCGCCGCGATGGTCGGCTACACCTTC.

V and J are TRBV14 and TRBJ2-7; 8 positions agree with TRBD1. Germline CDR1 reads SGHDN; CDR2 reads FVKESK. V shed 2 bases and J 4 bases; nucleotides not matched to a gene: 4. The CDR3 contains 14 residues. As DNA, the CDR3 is TGTGCCAGCAGCCAATTTAGGACAGGGTACGAGCAGTACTTC. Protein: CASSQFRTGYEQYF.

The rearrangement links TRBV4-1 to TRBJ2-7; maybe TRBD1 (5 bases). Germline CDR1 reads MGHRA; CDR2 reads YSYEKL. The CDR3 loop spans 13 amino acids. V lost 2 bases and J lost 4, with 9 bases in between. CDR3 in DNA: TGCGCCAGCAGCCAAATCGACAGTTACGAGCAGTACTTC. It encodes CASSQIDSYEQYF.

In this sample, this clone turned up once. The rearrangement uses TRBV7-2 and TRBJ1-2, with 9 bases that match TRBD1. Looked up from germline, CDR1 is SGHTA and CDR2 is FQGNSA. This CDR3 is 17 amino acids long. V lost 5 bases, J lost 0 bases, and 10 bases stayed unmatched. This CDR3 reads CASSGWTGEETNYGYTF. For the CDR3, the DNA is TGTGCCAGCAGCGGATGGACAGGGGAAGAGACTAACTATGGCTACACCTTC.

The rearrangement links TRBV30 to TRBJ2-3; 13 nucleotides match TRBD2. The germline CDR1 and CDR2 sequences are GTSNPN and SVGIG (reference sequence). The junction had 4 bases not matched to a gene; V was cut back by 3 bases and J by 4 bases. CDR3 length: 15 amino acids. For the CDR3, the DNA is TGTGCCTGGAGCGGACTAGCGGGGGTGGCAGATACGCAGTATTTT. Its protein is CAWSGLAGVADTQYF. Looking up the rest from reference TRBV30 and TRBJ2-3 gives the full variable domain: SQTIHQWPATLVQPVGSPLSLECTVEGTSNPNLYWYRQAAGRGLQLLFYSVGIGQISSEVPQNLSASRPQDRQFILSSKKLLLSDSGFYLCAWSGLAGVADTQYFGPGTRLTVL.

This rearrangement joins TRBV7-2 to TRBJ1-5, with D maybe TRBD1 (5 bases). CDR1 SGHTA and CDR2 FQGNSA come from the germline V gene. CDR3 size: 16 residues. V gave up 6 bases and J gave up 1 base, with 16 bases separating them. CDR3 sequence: CASRLGGSRSNQPQHF. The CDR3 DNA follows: TGTGCCAGCAGACTCGGGGGGAGTAGGAGCAATCAGCCCCAGCATTTT.

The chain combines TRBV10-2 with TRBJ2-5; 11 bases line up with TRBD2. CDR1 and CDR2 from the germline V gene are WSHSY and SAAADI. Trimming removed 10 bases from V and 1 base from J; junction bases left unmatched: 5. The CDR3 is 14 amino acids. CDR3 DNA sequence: TGCGCCATCAGACTAGCGGGAAGCCAAGAGACCCAGTACTTC. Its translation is CAIRLAGSQETQYF.

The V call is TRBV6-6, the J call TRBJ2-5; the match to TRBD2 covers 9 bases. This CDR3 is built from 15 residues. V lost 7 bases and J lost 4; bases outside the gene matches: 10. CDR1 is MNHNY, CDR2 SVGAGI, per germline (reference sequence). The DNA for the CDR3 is TGTGCCAGCAACCCTCTAGCGGGGAGGCCAGAGACCCAGTACTTC. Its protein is CASNPLAGRPETQYF.

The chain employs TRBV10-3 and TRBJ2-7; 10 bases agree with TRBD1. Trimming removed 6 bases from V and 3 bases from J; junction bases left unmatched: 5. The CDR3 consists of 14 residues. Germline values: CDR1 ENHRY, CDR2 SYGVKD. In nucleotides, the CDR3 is TGTGCCATCAGGGGGACAGGGGTTGTCTACGAGCAGTACTTC. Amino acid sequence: CAIRGTGVVYEQYF.

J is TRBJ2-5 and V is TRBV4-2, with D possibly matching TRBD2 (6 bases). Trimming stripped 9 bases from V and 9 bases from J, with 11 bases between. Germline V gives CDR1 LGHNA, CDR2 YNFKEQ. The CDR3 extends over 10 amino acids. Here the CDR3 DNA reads TGTGCCAGGTTCTGCGGGGCCCAGTACTTC. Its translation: CARFCGAQYF.

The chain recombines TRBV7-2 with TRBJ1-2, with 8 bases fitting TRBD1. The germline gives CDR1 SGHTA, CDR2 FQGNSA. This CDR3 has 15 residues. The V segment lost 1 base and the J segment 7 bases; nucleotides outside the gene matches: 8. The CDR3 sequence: CASSLDGTGGRGYTF. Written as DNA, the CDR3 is TGTGCCAGCAGCTTAGATGGGACAGGCGGTCGTGGCTACACCTTC.

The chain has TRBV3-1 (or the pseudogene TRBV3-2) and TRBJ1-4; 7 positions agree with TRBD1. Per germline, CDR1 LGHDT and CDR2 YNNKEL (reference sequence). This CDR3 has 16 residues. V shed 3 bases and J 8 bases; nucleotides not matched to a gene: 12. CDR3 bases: TGTGCCAGCAGCCAGAACTTAGGGGGCCGGGGCGAAAAACTGTTTTTT. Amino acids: CASSQNLGGRGEKLFF.

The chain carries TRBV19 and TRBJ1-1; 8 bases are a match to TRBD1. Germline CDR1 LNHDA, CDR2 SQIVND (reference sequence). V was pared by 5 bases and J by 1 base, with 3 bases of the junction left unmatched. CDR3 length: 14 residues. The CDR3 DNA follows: TGTGCCAGTAGTCTCGGACAGGGGAACACTGAAGCTTTCTTT. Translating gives CASSLGQGNTEAFF.

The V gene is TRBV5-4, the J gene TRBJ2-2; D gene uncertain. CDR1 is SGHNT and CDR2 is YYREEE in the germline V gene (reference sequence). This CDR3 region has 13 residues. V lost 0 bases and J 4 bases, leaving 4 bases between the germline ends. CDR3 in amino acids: CASSLVSTGELFF. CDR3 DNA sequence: TGTGCCAGCAGCTTGGTTTCCACCGGGGAGCTGTTTTTT.

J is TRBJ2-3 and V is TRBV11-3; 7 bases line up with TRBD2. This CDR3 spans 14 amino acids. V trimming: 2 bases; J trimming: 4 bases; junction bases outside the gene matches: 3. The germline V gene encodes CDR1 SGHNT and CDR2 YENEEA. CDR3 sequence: CASSLSGGPDTQYF. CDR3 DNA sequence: TGTGCCAGCAGCTTATCGGGAGGCCCAGATACGCAGTATTTT.

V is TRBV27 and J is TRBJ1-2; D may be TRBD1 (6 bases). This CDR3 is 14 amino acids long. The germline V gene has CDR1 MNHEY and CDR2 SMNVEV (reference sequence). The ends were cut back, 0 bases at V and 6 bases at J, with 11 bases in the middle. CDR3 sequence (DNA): TGTGCCAGCAGTTTATCGATAAGGGGGAATGGCTACACCTTC. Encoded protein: CASSLSIRGNGYTF.

DNA of the CDR3: TGTGCCAGCAGCTTAGTCGGTTCGGCCTTCGAAGGCTACACCTTC. It codes for CASSLVGSAFEGYTF. The chain has TRBV7-9 and TRBJ1-2, with D uncertain. In germline, CDR1 is SEHNR, CDR2 FQNEAQ (reference sequence). The CDR3 is made up of 15 amino acids. Deletions cut 1 base from V and 8 bases from J, with 17 bases between.

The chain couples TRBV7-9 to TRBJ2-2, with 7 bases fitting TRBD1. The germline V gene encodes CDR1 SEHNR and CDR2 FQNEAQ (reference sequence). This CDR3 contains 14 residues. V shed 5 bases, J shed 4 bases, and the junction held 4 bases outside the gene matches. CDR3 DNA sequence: TGTGCCAGCAGCCTGGGACAGCCCACCGGGGAGCTGTTTTTT. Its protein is CASSLGQPTGELFF. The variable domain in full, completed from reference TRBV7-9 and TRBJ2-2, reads DTGVSQNPRHKITKRGQNVTFRCDPISEHNRLYWYRQTLGQGPEFLTYFQNEAQLEKSRLLSDRFSAERPKGSFSTLEIQRTEQGDSAMYLCASSLGQPTGELFFGEGSRLTVL.

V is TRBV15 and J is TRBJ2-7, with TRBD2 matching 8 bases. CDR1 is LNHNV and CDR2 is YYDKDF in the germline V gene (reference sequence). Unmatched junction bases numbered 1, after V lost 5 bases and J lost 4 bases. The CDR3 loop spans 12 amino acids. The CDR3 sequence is CATSPGGYEQYF. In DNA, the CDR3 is TGTGCCACCAGCCCGGGGGGGTACGAGCAGTACTTC.

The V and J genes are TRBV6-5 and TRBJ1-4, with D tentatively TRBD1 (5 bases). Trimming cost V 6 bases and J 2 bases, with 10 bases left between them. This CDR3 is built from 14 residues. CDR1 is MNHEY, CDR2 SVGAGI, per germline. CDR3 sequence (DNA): TGTGCCAGCAGGATGGACACTACTAATGAAAAACTGTTTTTT. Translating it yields CASRMDTTNEKLFF.

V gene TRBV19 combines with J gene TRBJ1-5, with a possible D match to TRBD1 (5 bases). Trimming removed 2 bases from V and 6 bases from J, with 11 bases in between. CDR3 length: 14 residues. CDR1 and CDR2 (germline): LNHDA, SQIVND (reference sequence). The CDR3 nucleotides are TGTGCCAGTAGTATACAGGGTAGGAGTCAGCCCCAGCATTTT. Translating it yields CASSIQGRSQPQHF.

In DNA, the CDR3 is TGTGCCAGCAGTTCAGCCCTATTTAAGCAGTTCTTC. Protein product: CASSSALFKQFF. This chain uses TRBV12-3 or TRBV12-4 with TRBJ2-1; D call uncertain. The CDR3 extends over 12 amino acids. V gave up 4 bases and J gave up 11 bases, with 12 bases separating them.

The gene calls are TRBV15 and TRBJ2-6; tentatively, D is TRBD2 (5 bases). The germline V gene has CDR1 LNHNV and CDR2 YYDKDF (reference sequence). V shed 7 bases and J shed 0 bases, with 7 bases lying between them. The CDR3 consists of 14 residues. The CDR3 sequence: CATKRGSGANVLTF. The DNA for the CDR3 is TGTGCCACCAAACGGGGCTCTGGGGCCAACGTCCTGACTTTC.